The 8 T cell receptor beta chains listed next were all sequenced from one sample in a study of early T cells in non-severe SARS-CoV-2 infection. A single record per CDR3 protein comes from TCRdb applying MiXCR to the 5' RACE reads. The top ten clones hold 4.5% of a sample with about 26,000 distinct CDR3 sequences, around 5% of them seen once. The sequencing input was whole blood. The origin of the receptors is an adult who was a healthcare worker with PCR-confirmed SARS-CoV-2 infection or an uninfected control (not recorded which).

This clonotype was detected ten times or more. The chain combines TRBV27 with TRBJ2-7; a possible D gene is TRBD2 (6 bases). Per the germline V gene, CDR1 is MNHEY and CDR2 is SMNVEV (reference sequence). The CDR3 is 15 amino acids. The germline V and J ends were trimmed by 3 bases and 2 bases, with 14 bases remaining between them. The CDR3 nucleotides are TGTGCCAGCAGTTTGTTCGGAGGGAGTCCCTACGAGCAGTACTTC. It encodes CASSLFGGSPYEQYF.

This clonotype was picked up many times. The V call is TRBV10-3, the J call TRBJ1-2, with TRBD1 matching over 7 bases. This CDR3 has 13 amino acids. CDR1 is ENHRY, CDR2 SYGVKD, per germline. V gave up 0 bases and J gave up 7 bases; unmatched junction bases: 2. CDR3: CAISESTGSGYTF. The CDR3 coding sequence is TGTGCCATCAGTGAGTCGACAGGGAGTGGCTACACCTTC.

The sample holds a few counts of this clonotype. The chain combines TRBV5-1 with TRBJ2-7; 8 nucleotides align to TRBD1. The CDR3 is 15 amino acids. Germline lookup yields CDR1 SGHRS and CDR2 YFSETQ. The junction had 13 bases not matched to a gene; V was cut back by 4 bases and J by 7 bases. This CDR3 reads CASSPSGQGAREQYF. In DNA, the CDR3 is TGCGCCAGCAGCCCCTCGGGGCAGGGGGCGCGGGAGCAGTACTTC.

This clonotype showed up many times. The chain carries TRBV29-1 and TRBJ2-5, with TRBD2 as a possible D gene (5 bases). Trimming cost V 5 bases and J 4 bases, with 5 bases left between them. The germline V gene encodes CDR1 SQVTM and CDR2 ANQGSEA. The CDR3 is 10 residues long. CDR3 region: CSVLAETQYF. DNA for the CDR3: TGCAGCGTTCTAGCAGAGACCCAGTACTTC.

This clonotype was seen many times. This chain connects TRBV5-1 to TRBJ2-6; no reliable D call. Trimming shortened V by 7 bases and J by 1 base, and 6 bases separated the two germline ends. The CDR3 extends over 13 amino acids. Germline V gene data show CDR1 as SGHRS and CDR2 as YFSETQ. Here the CDR3 reads CASARSGANVLTF. CDR3 in DNA: TGCGCCAGCGCCCGTTCTGGGGCCAACGTCCTGACTTTC. Drawing the rest from reference TRBV5-1 and TRBJ2-6, the complete variable domain is KAGVTQTPRYLIKTRGQQVTLSCSPISGHRSVSWYQQTPGQGLQFLFEYFSETQRNKGNFPGRFSGRQFSNSRSEMNVSTLELGDSALYLCASARSGANVLTFGAGSRLTVL.

In this sample, this clonotype turned up a few times. This chain links TRBV2 with TRBJ1-1; D is unresolved. The CDR3 totals 14 residues. Trimming removed 8 bases at V and 0 bases at J, with 13 bases between. The germline CDR1 and CDR2 sequences are SNHLY and FYNNEI. The CDR3 nucleotides read TGTGCCAGCGTAGACGGATTCCTGAACACTGAAGCTTTCTTT. Its translation: CASVDGFLNTEAFF.

The table lists this clonotype with a few counts. The genes are TRBV28 and TRBJ2-3; TRBD2 matches at 10 bases. The ends lost 2 bases at V and 6 bases at J; junction bases unmatched: 5. The CDR3 totals 15 residues. Germline CDR1 is MDHEN and CDR2 is SYDVKM. The CDR3 bases are TGTGCCAGCAGTTTACTAGCGGGAGCTTCGGATACGCAGTATTTT. Encoded protein: CASSLLAGASDTQYF.

This clonotype was seen repeatedly, ten times or more. As DNA, the CDR3 is TGCAGCGTTGAAGGAGAGTGGGACGCGGGGTCTGATACGCAGTATTTT. It is translated as CSVEGEWDAGSDTQYF. The chain couples TRBV29-1 to TRBJ2-3, with D possibly being TRBD2 (6 bases). This CDR3 comprises 16 residues. CDR1 and CDR2 (germline): SQVTM, ANQGSEA. Trimming left V 1 base short and J 6 bases short, with 20 bases between.